This is a list of T cell receptor beta chains from one sample in a study of post-analysis software for immune sequencing data. One entry per CDR3 protein results from TCRdb running MiXCR on the PCR reads. The sample includes 380,000 or so distinct CDR3 sequences, roughly 35% seen only once; the top ten take about an eighth. The specimen sequenced was blood. The receptors here all came from a girl aged 10-17 years with multiple sclerosis. CDR3s leave out the opening cysteine and the closing phenylalanine or tryptophan. The D gene is left open where the match is weak.

TRBD2 | TRBJ2-2 | TRBV4-3 | ASSQDLAGYTGELF
TRBD2 | TRBJ2-1 | TRBV12-3/TRBV12-4 | ASSSTSGNLNEQF
NA | TRBJ1-2 | TRBV4-1 | ASSQDYSNYGYT
NA | TRBJ1-1 | TRBV20-1 | SAGRTGRNTEAF
NA | TRBJ2-5 | TRBV5-6 | ASSLDRAETQY
NA | TRBJ1-1 | TRBV27 | ASQGMSTEAF
NA | NA | TRBV11-2 | ASSLTQASYEQY
NA | TRBJ1-1 | TRBV20-1 | SASWMTEAF
TRBD2 | TRBJ2-4 | TRBV6-1 | ASRQRGREDIQY
NA | TRBJ2-1 | TRBV5-1 | ASSLGGGGLWNEQF
NA | TRBJ1-2 | TRBV7-2 | ASSFPPTNRLYGYT
NA | TRBJ1-2 | TRBV10-3 | AIRESMLGGYT
NA | TRBJ2-1 | TRBV9 | ASSVMAAFYNEQF
NA | TRBJ2-7 | TRBV20-1 | SASKTGGSYEQY
NA | TRBJ1-5 | TRBV5-1 | ASSPGGGNSNQPQH
TRBD2 | TRBJ2-7 | TRBV12-3/TRBV12-4 | ASSFSGSYEQY
NA | TRBJ1-2 | TRBV29-1 | SVVGVGYT
NA | TRBJ1-1 | TRBV5-1 | ASSRIDGYRNTEAF
NA | TRBJ2-7 | TRBV7-8 | ASSLMGFTVAYEQY
TRBD1 | TRBJ1-1 | TRBV6-2/TRBV6-3 | ASRKGTAYTEAF
NA | TRBJ2-1 | TRBV11-2 | ASSLGMGGSYNEQF
TRBD2 | NA | TRBV12-3/TRBV12-4 | ASSPTSGGACETQY
NA | TRBJ2-1 | TRBV29-1 | SVEGDETGEQF
NA | TRBJ2-1 | TRBV20-1 | SAGLGTYNEQF
NA | TRBJ2-1 | TRBV3-1 | ASSRPGTSTNEQF
TRBD1 | TRBJ2-7 | TRBV13 | ASSPGTGGTYEQY
NA | TRBJ2-7 | TRBV6-1 | ASSEVAGWSYEQY
NA | TRBJ1-5 | TRBV29-1 | SVGGGLQPQH
TRBD2 | TRBJ2-3 | TRBV4-2 | ASSPSGTSGGTTDTQY
NA | TRBJ1-1 | TRBV20-1 | SARDRNTEAF
TRBD2 | TRBJ2-5 | TRBV6-6 | ASSFHGVAGGETQY
NA | TRBJ2-7 | TRBV3-1 | ASSQDLNRVVRNEQY
TRBD1 | TRBJ2-7 | TRBV29-1 | SVEEQGTYEQY
NA | TRBJ2-5 | TRBV2 | ASSGGRSVQGTQY
TRBD1 | TRBJ1-2 | TRBV7-2 | ASSQDRAKHGYT
NA | TRBJ1-3 | TRBV7-2 | ASSLGPESSGNTIY
TRBD2 | TRBJ2-6 | TRBV6-1 | ASRTYRGGGPGANVLT
NA | TRBJ2-5 | TRBV12-3/TRBV12-4 | ASSLTEYSWGKEGQY
TRBD1 | TRBJ2-5 | TRBV29-1 | SVDPTGVDHGETQY
NA | TRBJ2-7 | TRBV30 | AWTQGIAYEQY
NA | TRBJ1-4 | TRBV4-1 | ASSQDPARGGNEKLF
NA | TRBJ2-6 | TRBV12-3/TRBV12-4 | ASSFNTGAGSSGANVLT
NA | TRBJ1-2 | TRBV12-3/TRBV12-4 | ASTPERGNYGYT
TRBD2 | TRBJ2-1 | TRBV25-1 | ASSAWTSGGRSSYNEQF
NA | TRBJ2-7 | TRBV20-1 | SASDRYSYEQY
NA | TRBJ1-5 | TRBV6-6 | ASSNPGVSNQPQH
NA | TRBJ2-1 | TRBV12-5 | ASGSPMGDEQF
TRBD1 | TRBJ2-5 | TRBV4-3 | ASSRQGRGETQY
TRBD2 | TRBJ2-1 | TRBV7-2 | ASTLNSGVNEQF
NA | TRBJ2-5 | TRBV2 | ASSVGYNEQY
NA | TRBJ1-1 | TRBV7-9 | ASLTNTEAF
TRBD1 | TRBJ2-7 | TRBV7-9 | ASSDRDRGSYEQY
NA | TRBJ2-3 | TRBV20-1 | SAAHRDFQFTDTQY
NA | TRBJ2-4 | TRBV12-3/TRBV12-4 | ASSLRRGLTKNIQY
NA | TRBJ2-5 | TRBV7-8 | ASSLARGVWETQY
TRBD1 | TRBJ2-7 | TRBV30 | AWSALAGGLDEQY